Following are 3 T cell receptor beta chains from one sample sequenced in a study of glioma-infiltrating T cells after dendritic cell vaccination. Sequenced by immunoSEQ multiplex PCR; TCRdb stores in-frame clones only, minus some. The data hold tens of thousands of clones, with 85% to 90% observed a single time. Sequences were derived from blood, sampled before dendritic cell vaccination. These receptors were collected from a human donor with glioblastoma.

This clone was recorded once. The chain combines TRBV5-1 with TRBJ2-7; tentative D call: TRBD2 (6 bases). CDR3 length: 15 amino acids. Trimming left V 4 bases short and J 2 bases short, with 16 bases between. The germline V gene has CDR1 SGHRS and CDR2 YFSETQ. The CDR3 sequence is CASSRSWGGTYEQYF. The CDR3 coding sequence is TGCGCCAGCAGCCGGTCATGGGGAGGTACCTACGAGCAGTACTTC.

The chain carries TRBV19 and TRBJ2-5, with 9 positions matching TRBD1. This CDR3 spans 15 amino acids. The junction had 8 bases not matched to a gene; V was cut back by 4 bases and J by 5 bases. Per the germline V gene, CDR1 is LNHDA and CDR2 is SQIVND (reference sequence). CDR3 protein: CASSKIQGAEETQYF. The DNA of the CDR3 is TGTGCCAGTAGTAAAATACAGGGGGCTGAGGAGACCCAGTACTTC.

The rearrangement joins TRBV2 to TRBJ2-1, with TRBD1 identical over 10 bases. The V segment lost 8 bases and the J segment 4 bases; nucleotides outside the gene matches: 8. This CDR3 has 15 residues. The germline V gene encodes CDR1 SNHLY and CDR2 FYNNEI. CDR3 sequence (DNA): TGTGCCAGCCGGACAGGGGGGGGTATATACAATGAGCAGTTCTTC. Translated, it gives CASRTGGGIYNEQFF.